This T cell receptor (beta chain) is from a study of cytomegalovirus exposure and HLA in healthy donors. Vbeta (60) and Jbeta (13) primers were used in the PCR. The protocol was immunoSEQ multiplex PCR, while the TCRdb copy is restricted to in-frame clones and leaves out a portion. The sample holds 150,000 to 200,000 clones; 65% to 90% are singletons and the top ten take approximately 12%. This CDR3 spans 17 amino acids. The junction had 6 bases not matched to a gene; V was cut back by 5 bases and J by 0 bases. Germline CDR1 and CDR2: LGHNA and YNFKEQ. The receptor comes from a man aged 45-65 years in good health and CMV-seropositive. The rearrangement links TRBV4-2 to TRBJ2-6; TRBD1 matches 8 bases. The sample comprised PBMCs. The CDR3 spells CASSARQGTSGANVLTF. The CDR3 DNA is TGTGCCAGCAGCGCGCGACAGGGGACCTCTGGGGCCAACGTCCTGACTTTC.